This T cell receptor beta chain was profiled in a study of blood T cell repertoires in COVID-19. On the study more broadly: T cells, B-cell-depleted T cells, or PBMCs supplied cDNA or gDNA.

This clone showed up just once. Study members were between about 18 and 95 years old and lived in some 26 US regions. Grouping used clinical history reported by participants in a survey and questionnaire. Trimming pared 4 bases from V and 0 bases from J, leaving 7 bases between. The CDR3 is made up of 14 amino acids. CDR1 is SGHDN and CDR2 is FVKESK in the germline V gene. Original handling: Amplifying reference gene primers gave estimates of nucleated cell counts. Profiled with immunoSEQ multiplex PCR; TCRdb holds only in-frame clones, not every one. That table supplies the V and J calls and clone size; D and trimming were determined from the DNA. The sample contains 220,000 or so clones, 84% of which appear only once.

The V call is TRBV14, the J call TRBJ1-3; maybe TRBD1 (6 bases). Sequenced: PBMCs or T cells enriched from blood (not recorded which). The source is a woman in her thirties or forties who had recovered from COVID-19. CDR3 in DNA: TGTGCCAGCAGCCGACAGGCCTCTGGAAACACCATATATTTT. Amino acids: CASSRQASGNTIYF.